The sample holds one count of the clone carrying this TCR beta chain. No antigen is known for it. This record belongs to a study of cytomegalovirus exposure and HLA in healthy donors. Donors likely had unrecorded immune exposures despite being nominally healthy when sampled. 13 Jbeta primers and 60 Vbeta primers were used for the PCR. Sequencing used immunoSEQ multiplex PCR; TCRdb keeps in-frame clones, though not all of them. The profile shows 140,000 to 150,000 clones, roughly 74% of them singletons. Study-level points and caveats: Earlier analysis found most TCR beta V segments productive about 87% or about 30% of the time. Most subjects had HLA-A and HLA-B alleles reportedly predicted accurately by TCR beta sequences. A later analysis linked a missense DCLRE1C variant to TCR beta V- and J-gene trimming.

The CDR3 sequence is 15 residues long. CDR1 is SNHLY, CDR2 FYNNEI, per germline. Trimming pared 3 bases from V and 7 bases from J, leaving 15 bases between. This TCR was recovered from a young woman in good health and CMV-seropositive. This sequence joins TRBV2 and TRBJ1-4; D possibly corresponds to TRBD1 (5 bases). The sample comprised PBMCs. The CDR3 DNA is TGTGCCAGCAGTGATGGTCGGCGGGGGGTTGAAAAACTGTTTTTT. Translating gives CASSDGRRGVEKLFF.